The 32 T cell receptor beta chains in this list originate from one sample, sequenced in a study of T cell responses to AZD1222 COVID-19 vaccine. This table comes from immunoSEQ multiplex PCR, and its TCRdb copy is limited to in-frame clones, with some not included. The table includes just over 80,000 clones, approximately 90% detected once. The sequencing used peripheral blood, collected on day 0 of AZD1222 vaccination. The receptor set was obtained from an adult in good health.

This sequence joins TRBV6-5 and TRBJ1-3; D perhaps matches TRBD1 (6 bases). The CDR3 is made up of 15 amino acids. CDR1 and CDR2 from the germline V gene are MNHEY and SVGAGI. Trimming removed 11 bases at V and 4 bases at J, with 21 bases between. CDR3 bases: TGTGCCCACTGGGGGGGCGCGACGTCAGGAAACACCATATATTTT. Protein sequence: CAHWGGATSGNTIYF.

V gene TRBV11-2 combines with J gene TRBJ2-7; D is unclear. There are 12 residues in the CDR3. The germline V and J ends were trimmed by 8 bases and 3 bases, with 11 bases remaining between them. Germline assignment: CDR1 SGHAT and CDR2 FQNNGV. The CDR3 region is CASFGSDYEQYF. CDR3 in DNA: TGTGCCAGCTTTGGCTCTGACTACGAGCAGTACTTC.

The V call is TRBV6-5, the J call TRBJ2-1; weak D call: TRBD1 (6 bases). Per the germline V gene, CDR1 is MNHEY and CDR2 is SVGAGI. The CDR3 covers 15 residues. Trimming cost V 2 bases and J 4 bases, with 12 bases left between them. The CDR3 DNA reads as TGTGCCAGCAGTTACGCCGGACAGCCTTACAATGAGCAGTTCTTC. This gives the protein CASSYAGQPYNEQFF.

This clone was observed a single time. The chain joins TRBV27 to TRBJ1-1; 7 nucleotides match TRBD1. V trimming: 5 bases; J trimming: 6 bases; junction bases outside the gene matches: 9. Per the germline V gene, CDR1 is MNHEY and CDR2 is SMNVEV (reference sequence). CDR3 length: 14 residues. The CDR3 is CASSRDRDNSEAFF. The CDR3 region has the DNA TGTGCCAGCAGTCGAGACAGGGATAACTCTGAAGCTTTCTTT.

J is TRBJ1-2 and V is TRBV14; D is unresolved. Germline CDR1 is SGHDN and CDR2 is FVKESK. The CDR3 contains 14 residues. The ends were cut back, 8 bases at V and 5 bases at J, with 18 bases in the middle. The CDR3 nucleotides read TGTGCCAGCCGACCTCACGGCTTAGAATATGGCTACACCTTC. Protein sequence: CASRPHGLEYGYTF.

The rearrangement uses TRBV30 and TRBJ1-2, with D possibly matching TRBD1 (5 bases). V lost 2 bases and J lost 3, with 7 bases in between. The CDR3 contains 12 residues. Germline V gene data show CDR1 as GTSNPN and CDR2 as SVGIG (reference sequence). The CDR3 loop reads CAWSPQDYGYTF. CDR3 in DNA: TGTGCCTGGAGTCCACAGGACTATGGCTACACCTTC. Full variable domain (outside the CDR3, taken from reference TRBV30 and TRBJ1-2): SQTIHQWPATLVQPVGSPLSLECTVEGTSNPNLYWYRQAAGRGLQLLFYSVGIGQISSEVPQNLSASRPQDRQFILSSKKLLLSDSGFYLCAWSPQDYGYTFGSGTRLTVV.

V and J are TRBV7-9 and TRBJ1-2; D gene ambiguous. Germline loops: CDR1 SEHNR, CDR2 FQNEAQ (reference sequence). The CDR3 loop spans 13 amino acids. The V gene lost 5 bases and the J gene lost 4 bases, with 11 bases spanning the gap. The chain's CDR3 is CASSPPGIYGYTF. CDR3 nucleotide sequence: TGTGCCAGCAGCCCCCCGGGGATCTATGGCTACACCTTC.

The rearrangement uses TRBV19 and TRBJ1-5; the D is unclear. The CDR3 contains 14 residues. The V end lost 7 bases, the J end lost 3 bases, and 13 bases lay between the germline ends. Germline-derived CDR1 and CDR2 are LNHDA and SQIVND (reference sequence). For the CDR3, the DNA is TGTGCCAGTAAGGGCCCGGGGTACAATCAGCCCCAGCATTTT. This sequence encodes CASKGPGYNQPQHF.

The chain carries TRBV19 and TRBJ1-1; 8 nucleotides agree with TRBD1. The V gene's germline CDR1 is LNHDA and CDR2 SQIVND (reference sequence). V gave up 7 bases and J gave up 3 bases; unmatched junction bases: 10. There are 15 residues in the CDR3. The CDR3 region is CASTEGDRTYTEAFF. CDR3 nucleotides: TGTGCCAGTACGGAAGGGGACAGGACTTACACTGAAGCTTTCTTT.

The chain is built from TRBV7-2 and TRBJ1-3; 10 nucleotides line up with TRBD1. The CDR3 is 18 amino acids. Trimming removed 3 bases from V and 4 bases from J; junction bases left unmatched: 12. The germline gives CDR1 SGHTA, CDR2 FQGNSA. The CDR3 DNA is TGTGCCAGCAGCTTGAGATCTGGGGACAGGGGAAACGGAAACACCATATATTTT. Its protein product is CASSLRSGDRGNGNTIYF.

This chain uses TRBV5-1 with TRBJ2-2; TRBD2 aligns across 8 bases. V lost 4 bases and J lost 5; bases outside the gene matches: 10. Germline assignment: CDR1 SGHRS and CDR2 YFSETQ. This CDR3 is 16 amino acids long. The chain's CDR3 is CASSQGRGALTGELFF. As DNA, the CDR3 is TGCGCCAGCAGCCAGGGGCGGGGGGCGCTTACCGGGGAGCTGTTTTTT.

The sample holds one count of this clone. This rearrangement joins TRBV5-4 to TRBJ1-1, with no clear D. The CDR3 runs 14 residues. V was cut by 0 bases and J by 1 base, with 7 bases left in between. CDR1 is SGHNT and CDR2 is YYREEE in the germline V gene (reference sequence). The CDR3 region is CASSLGWENTEAFF. For the CDR3, the DNA is TGTGCCAGCAGCTTGGGGTGGGAGAACACTGAAGCTTTCTTT.

The CDR3 DNA follows: TGTGCCAGCAGCCCCCGGGACAGGGGGCGAGGTTGGCACGGGGAGCTGTTTTTT. Its protein product is CASSPRDRGRGWHGELFF. The chain uses TRBV14 and TRBJ2-2; 12 bases map to TRBD1. Losses at the gene ends were 4 bases for V and 7 bases for J; bases not matched to a gene: 13. CDR3 length: 18 amino acids. Germline CDR1 is SGHDN and CDR2 is FVKESK.

The chain combines TRBV7-9 with TRBJ2-1; a weak D match, TRBD2 (6 bases). The CDR3 runs 12 residues. Germline CDR1 reads SEHNR; CDR2 reads FQNEAQ (reference sequence). The V and J ends lost 7 bases and 6 bases respectively, with 10 bases between them. The CDR3 DNA sequence: TGTGCCAGCAACGGGGGAGGCAATGAGCAGTTCTTC. Translating it yields CASNGGGNEQFF. Full variable domain (missing parts from reference TRBV7-9 and TRBJ2-1): DTGVSQNPRHKITKRGQNVTFRCDPISEHNRLYWYRQTLGQGPEFLTYFQNEAQLEKSRLLSDRFSAERPKGSFSTLEIQRTEQGDSAMYLCASNGGGNEQFFGPGTRLTVL.

The chain recombines TRBV28 with TRBJ1-2; D gene uncertain. CDR3 length: 12 residues. CDR1 and CDR2 from the germline V gene are MDHEN and SYDVKM. Trimming took 3 bases from V and 4 from J, leaving 6 bases between them. CDR3: CASSLDSYGYTF. CDR3 DNA sequence: TGTGCCAGCAGTTTGGATAGCTATGGCTACACCTTC.

V gene TRBV9 combines with J gene TRBJ2-7; D assignment may be TRBD1 or TRBD2 (6 bases each). This CDR3 is built from 14 residues. V was clipped by 0 bases and J by 10 bases, with 17 bases between them. Germline CDR1 reads SGDLS; CDR2 reads YYNGEE. CDR3 coding DNA: TGTGCCAGCAGCGTAGACGGGGGCGCAGGGAACCAGTACTTC. Its translation: CASSVDGGAGNQYF.

This clone has just one count. The J gene is TRBJ1-2, the V gene TRBV10-2, with D tentatively TRBD1 (5 bases). Trimming pared 3 bases from V and 3 bases from J, leaving 14 bases between. This CDR3 contains 15 residues. Germline assignment: CDR1 WSHSY and CDR2 SAAADI. CDR3 sequence (DNA): TGCGCCAGCAGTGATCAGGGAGGATCTTACTATGGCTACACCTTC. This encodes CASSDQGGSYYGYTF.

J is TRBJ1-1 and V is TRBV28; maybe TRBD1 (6 bases). The V and J ends lost 6 bases and 1 base respectively, with 12 bases between them. The CDR3 has 14 residues. From germline, CDR1 is MDHEN and CDR2 SYDVKM. CDR3 DNA sequence: TGTGCCAGCAGGACCGGGACACAGAACACTGAAGCTTTCTTT. This encodes CASRTGTQNTEAFF.

The chain has TRBV7-2 and TRBJ1-6; D gene ambiguous. The CDR3 totals 15 residues. Germline CDR1 reads SGHTA; CDR2 reads FQGNSA. V was pared by 3 bases and J by 3 bases, with 9 bases between. The CDR3 is CASSLGYDYNSPLHF. The CDR3 DNA reads TGTGCCAGCAGCTTGGGGTACGACTATAATTCACCCCTCCACTTT.

V is TRBV7-9 and J is TRBJ1-1; D is ambiguous. This CDR3 has 12 amino acids. The germline gives CDR1 SEHNR, CDR2 FQNEAQ (reference sequence). Trimming removed 9 bases at V and 6 bases at J, with 14 bases between. The CDR3 loop is CASSAQNAEAFF. In nucleotides, the CDR3 is TGTGCCAGTTCGGCACAAAATGCTGAAGCTTTCTTT.

The genes are TRBV19 and TRBJ1-4, with D tentatively TRBD1 (6 bases). Germline values: CDR1 LNHDA, CDR2 SQIVND (reference sequence). V was cut by 6 bases and J by 13 bases, with 18 bases left in between. There are 13 residues in the CDR3. DNA for the CDR3: TGTGCCAGTAGGAACAGGGCGGAGGGTAGACTGTTTTTT. It yields the protein CASRNRAEGRLFF.

The V call is TRBV2, the J call TRBJ1-3, with 9 positions matching TRBD1. The V and J ends lost 8 bases and 1 base, in that order; junction bases with no gene match: 3. Germline V gives CDR1 SNHLY, CDR2 FYNNEI. The CDR3 has 14 residues. In nucleotides, the CDR3 is TGTGCCAGCGTTGGGACAGGGTCTGGAAACACCATATATTTT. Translation gives CASVGTGSGNTIYF.

V is TRBV6-5 and J is TRBJ1-2, with 7 bases aligning to TRBD1. The V gene's germline CDR1 is MNHEY and CDR2 SVGAGI. The V segment lost 6 bases and the J segment 2 bases; nucleotides outside the gene matches: 6. The CDR3 consists of 14 residues. The CDR3 DNA sequence: TGTGCCAGCAGGGCACAGGGGAGAAACTATGGCTACACCTTC. Translation: CASRAQGRNYGYTF.

The chain links TRBV6-5 to TRBJ1-1; possibly TRBD1 for D (5 bases). This CDR3 has 15 amino acids. Between the trimmed V and J ends, which lost 5 bases and 1 base, there was a span of 14 bases. The germline CDR1 and CDR2 sequences are MNHEY and SVGAGI. The CDR3 bases are TGTGCCAGCAGTCTGAGGAGGGGTGGGAACACTGAAGCTTTCTTT. Protein product: CASSLRRGGNTEAFF.

J is TRBJ1-2 and V is TRBV9, with TRBD1 matching 8 bases. This CDR3 has 14 residues. V trimming: 3 bases; J trimming: 4 bases; junction bases outside the gene matches: 5. CDR1 and CDR2 from the germline V gene are SGDLS and YYNGEE. The chain's CDR3 is CASSANRGIYGYTF. In nucleotides, the CDR3 is TGTGCCAGCAGCGCTAACAGGGGGATCTATGGCTACACCTTC.

The chain employs TRBV5-4 and TRBJ1-4; D is undetermined. This CDR3 comprises 14 residues. CDR1 is SGHNT, CDR2 YYREEE, per germline (reference sequence). V was trimmed by 4 bases and J by 3 bases, leaving 10 bases between them. The CDR3 here is CASSLGGANEKLFF. The CDR3, as DNA: TGTGCCAGCAGCCTAGGTGGGGCTAATGAAAAACTGTTTTTT.

The chain carries TRBV2 and TRBJ1-2, with D perhaps TRBD1 (5 bases). Germline-derived CDR1 and CDR2 are SNHLY and FYNNEI. The CDR3 length is 13 residues. Trimming removed 1 base at V and 4 bases at J, with 7 bases between. The CDR3 is CASSEGTFYGYTF. The CDR3 region has the DNA TGTGCCAGCAGTGAAGGGACATTCTATGGCTACACCTTC. Full variable domain (rest looked up from reference TRBV2 and TRBJ1-2): EPEVTQTPSHQVTQMGQEVILRCVPISNHLYFYWYRQILGQKVEFLVSFYNNEISEKSEIFDDQFSVERPDGSNFTLKIRSTKLEDSAMYFCASSEGTFYGYTFGSGTRLTVV.

The chain recombines TRBV29-1 with TRBJ1-2; D remains unclear. The CDR3 is made up of 13 amino acids. Germline-derived CDR1 and CDR2 are SQVTM and ANQGSEA. Trimming took off 3 bases at V and 4 bases at J, with 12 bases between the two ends. CDR3 DNA sequence: TGCAGCGTTGATACGGCAGGCACCTATGGCTACACCTTC. It yields the protein CSVDTAGTYGYTF.

The CDR3 nucleotides read TGCGCCAGCAGCTTGGGAGGGATCGGGGTGAACACTGAAGCTTTCTTT. Translating it yields CASSLGGIGVNTEAFF. V usage is TRBV5-1 and J usage is TRBJ1-1, with D hard to call. Trimming left V 0 bases short and J 0 bases short, with 12 bases between. Germline V CDR1 and CDR2: SGHRS, YFSETQ. The CDR3 runs to 16 residues.

This clone appeared once. V usage is TRBV12-5 and J usage is TRBJ2-7; D tentatively reads TRBD1 or TRBD2 (5 bases each). CDR1 and CDR2 (germline): LGHNT, FRNRAP. The ends were cut back, 6 bases at V and 3 bases at J, with 15 bases in the middle. The CDR3 totals 14 residues. The DNA of the CDR3 is TGTGCTAGTGGCAAACCCGAGAGGGGCTACGAGCAGTACTTC. This translates into CASGKPERGYEQYF.

The chain employs TRBV6-5 and TRBJ2-7; D unclear. Germline V gene sequence: CDR1 MNHEY, CDR2 SVGAGI. Trimming pared 6 bases from V and 4 bases from J, leaving 19 bases between. CDR3 length equals 15 residues. This CDR3 is CASRTAVSRQYEQYF. CDR3 in DNA: TGTGCCAGCAGAACAGCAGTTAGCCGTCAATACGAGCAGTACTTC.

The count of this clone is one. The rearrangement uses TRBV19 and TRBJ1-1; unclear D gene. Looked up from germline, CDR1 is LNHDA and CDR2 is SQIVND (reference sequence). The CDR3 spans 13 residues. Trimming cost V 3 bases and J 5 bases, with 10 bases left between them. CDR3 DNA sequence: TGTGCCAGTAGTATCCAGATCCTGACTGAAGCTTTCTTT. Amino acid sequence: CASSIQILTEAFF.